The clone carrying this T cell receptor beta chain was recorded once. This sample is drawn from a study of blood T cell repertoires in COVID-19. Study-wide background: Collection of acute and convalescent COVID-19 samples took place in the United States, Italy and Spain. Sources were T cells, B-cell-depleted T cells, or PBMCs; the material itself was cDNA or gDNA.

CDR1 is MGHRA and CDR2 is YSYEKL in the germline V gene. V was pared by 1 base and J by 5 bases, with 8 bases between. This CDR3 contains 13 residues. Methods used by the authors: Researchers report that nucleated cell counts were estimated from reference gene primer amplification. The protocol was immunoSEQ multiplex PCR, while the TCRdb copy is restricted to in-frame clones and leaves out a portion. V and J calls and clone size are those listed in that table; D and trimming were worked out from the DNA. Among 140,000 to 150,000 clones listed, roughly 78% were seen once. Sequenced material: peripheral blood. This sequence was found in a human donor with acute or convalescent COVID-19. The donor label of this sample is uncertain. This chain uses TRBV4-1 with TRBJ1-2; the D is unclear. The CDR3 is CASSQAQWYGYTF. DNA of the CDR3: TGCGCCAGCAGCCAAGCACAATGGTATGGCTACACCTTC.